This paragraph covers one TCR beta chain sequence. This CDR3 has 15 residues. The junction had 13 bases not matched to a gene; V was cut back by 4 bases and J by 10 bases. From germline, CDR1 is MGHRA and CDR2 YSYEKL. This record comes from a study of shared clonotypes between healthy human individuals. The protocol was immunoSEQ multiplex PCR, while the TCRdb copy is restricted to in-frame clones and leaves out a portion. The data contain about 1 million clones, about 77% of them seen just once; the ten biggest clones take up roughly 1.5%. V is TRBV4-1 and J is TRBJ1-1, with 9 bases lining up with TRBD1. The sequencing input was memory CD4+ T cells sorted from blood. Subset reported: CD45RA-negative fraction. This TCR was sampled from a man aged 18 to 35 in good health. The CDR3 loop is CASSRPRDRVIGAFF. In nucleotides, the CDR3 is TGCGCCAGCAGCCGTCCCCGGGACAGGGTAATTGGAGCTTTCTTT.